A selection of T cell receptor beta chains follows, all from one sample in a study of cytomegalovirus exposure and HLA in healthy donors. Data came from immunoSEQ multiplex PCR; TCRdb stores just in-frame clones and leaves some out. Among around 170,000 clones listed, 76% were seen once. The sequenced sample was PBMCs. These receptors all come from a young woman in good health and CMV-seropositive. Both conserved end residues are part of each CDR3. The D gene is left open where the match is weak. Size values are once, few and many counts, or a class for expanded clones, and some rows have none.

size	V	D	J	DNA	CDR3
-	TRBV30	-	TRBJ2-1	TGTGCCTGGAGGTCGTGGGGAGCGGATGAGCAGTTCTTC	CAWRSWGADEQFF
once	TRBV2	-	TRBJ1-1	TGTGCCAGCAGCCAACAGGGTTATACTGAAGCTTTCTTT	CASSQQGYTEAFF
-	TRBV29-1	TRBD1	TRBJ1-6	TGCAGCGTTTCGGACAGGACGAATTCACCCCTCCACTTT	CSVSDRTNSPLHF
-	TRBV19	-	TRBJ2-5	TGTGCCAGTAGATCGCCCGGTTCTACGGGGACCCAGTACTTC	CASRSPGSTGTQYF
few	TRBV10-3	-	TRBJ1-6	TGTGCCATCAGTTCACGGGACATTTTTTCACCCCTCCACTTT	CAISSRDIFSPLHF
-	TRBV4-3	-	TRBJ1-2	TGCGCCAGCAGCCAATTGAAGGGGCCGGGCTATGGCTACACCTTC	CASSQLKGPGYGYTF
-	TRBV4-1	-	TRBJ2-3	TGCGCCAGCAGGAATTTGAGAGATACGCAGTATTTT	CASRNLRDTQYF
-	TRBV18	-	TRBJ1-5	TGTGCCAGCTCACCTGGGCCTCGGGGAGGTCAGCCCCAGCATTTT	CASSPGPRGGQPQHF
-	TRBV2	-	TRBJ1-2	TGTGCCAGCACCGTAATTCTTGGCTACACCTTC	CASTVILGYTF
-	TRBV4-1	TRBD1	TRBJ2-2	TGCGCCAGCAGCCAAGAGGACAGGGATTGGGACACCGGGGAGCTGTTTTTT	CASSQEDRDWDTGELFF
-	TRBV5-1	-	TRBJ1-2	TGCGCCAGCAGCGACCTAGGGGAAGGGAACGGCTACACCTTC	CASSDLGEGNGYTF
-	TRBV5-1	TRBD2	TRBJ2-5	TGCGCCAGCAGCTGGGTAGTGACTAGCGGGGGGCTTAACCAAGAGACCCAGTACTTC	CASSWVVTSGGLNQETQYF
-	TRBV11-2	-	TRBJ1-6	TGTGCCAGCAGCTCAGACTCGAGGGGGGGGGCGTATTCACCCCTCCACTTT	CASSSDSRGGAYSPLHF
-	TRBV5-4	TRBD1	TRBJ2-7	TGTGCCAGCAGCTCCCGCGGGACAGGGTGGAACGAGCAGTACTTC	CASSSRGTGWNEQYF
-	TRBV7-2	-	TRBJ2-5	TGTGCCAGCAGCCCTACTAGCTCCCGGGAGACCCAGTACTTC	CASSPTSSRETQYF
once	TRBV29-1	-	TRBJ1-2	TGCAGCGTTGGACGAGAGGACTATGGCTACACCTTC	CSVGREDYGYTF
-	TRBV18	TRBD2	TRBJ2-1	TGTGCCAGCTCACCGAGGAGCGGGGGGGCTGGTTCCTACAATGAGCAGTTCTTC	CASSPRSGGAGSYNEQFF
once	TRBV4-1	TRBD2	TRBJ2-3	TGCGCCAGCAAAACGGGACTAGCGGGGTACACAGATACGCAGTATTTT	CASKTGLAGYTDTQYF
-	TRBV28	TRBD1	TRBJ1-3	TGTGCCAGCAGTGGGCTCCGGGACAGGGTCGCTGGAAACACCATATATTTT	CASSGLRDRVAGNTIYF
few	TRBV11-3	TRBD1	TRBJ2-1	TGTGCCAGCAGCCTCGCCGGGACAGACTACAATGAGCAGTTCTTC	CASSLAGTDYNEQFF
-	TRBV6-6	TRBD1	TRBJ1-2	TGTGCCAGCAGCCGCACAGGGGTTGGGCAGGGCTACACCTTC	CASSRTGVGQGYTF
-	TRBV4-3	-	TRBJ1-2	TGCGCCAGCAGCCAGGGGCTTCGGGGGGGGACCTATGGCTACACCTTC	CASSQGLRGGTYGYTF
-	TRBV28	-	TRBJ1-5	TGTGCCAGCTTTGACAGCGTCGATAATCAGCCCCAGCATTTT	CASFDSVDNQPQHF
-	TRBV4-1	TRBD1	TRBJ2-6	TGCGCCAGCAGCCAAGGAGGACAGGGTTTCTCTGGGGCCAACGTCCTGACTTTC	CASSQGGQGFSGANVLTF
few	TRBV6-5	-	TRBJ2-7	TGTGCCAGCAGTACAACAGGGGAGCAGTACTTC	CASSTTGEQYF
-	TRBV6-5	TRBD2	TRBJ2-3	TGTGCCAGCAGCGCGACTAGCGGGGCTCCAGATACGCAGTATTTT	CASSATSGAPDTQYF
-	TRBV11-3	TRBD2	TRBJ2-1	TGTGCCAGCAGCTTAGTAGCGGGGTCCTACAATGAGCAGTTCTTC	CASSLVAGSYNEQFF
-	TRBV5-5	-	TRBJ2-7	TGTGCCAGCAGCTTAAGGGGCCCGCTTGGGGGAGCCCGGGGGGAGCAGTACTTC	CASSLRGPLGGARGEQYF
-	TRBV7-2	TRBD2	TRBJ2-7	TGTGCCAGCGCACTGGGTAGCGGGGGCCTGAGCTCCTACGAGCAGTACTTC	CASALGSGGLSSYEQYF
-	TRBV2	-	TRBJ2-5	TGTGCCAGCAGTCTACAGGGTGGAGAGACCCAGTACTTC	CASSLQGGETQYF
-	TRBV27	-	TRBJ2-7	TGTGCCAGCAGTTTTGCCGGCTCCTACGAGCAGTACTTC	CASSFAGSYEQYF
-	TRBV19	-	TRBJ2-4	TGTGCCTCAAACCAGGGGGGTCTAGCCAAAAACATTCAGTACTTC	CASNQGGLAKNIQYF
few	TRBV9	-	TRBJ2-3	TGTGCCAGCAGCGTGGCAGGTACCGCAGATACGCAGTATTTT	CASSVAGTADTQYF
few	TRBV7-2	TRBD2	TRBJ2-5	TGTGCCAGCAGCTTAGATAGCGGGGGGCTGTGGGGGACCCAGTACTTC	CASSLDSGGLWGTQYF
few	TRBV7-9	-	TRBJ1-2	TGTGCCTGGGGGGGCGCTTACACCTTC	CAWGGAYTF
few	TRBV6-5	TRBD2	TRBJ2-7	TGTGCCAGCAGTTACTCGGCTAGCGGGGGGAATAAGGAGCAGTACTTC	CASSYSASGGNKEQYF
-	TRBV7-3	TRBD1	TRBJ2-3	TGTGCCAGCAGCTTAACAGGACAGGGCACAGATACGCAGTATTTT	CASSLTGQGTDTQYF
-	TRBV15	TRBD1	TRBJ1-2	TGTGCCACCAGCAGAGACGAGGGGGCGAACTATGGCTACACCTTC	CATSRDEGANYGYTF
-	TRBV6-6	TRBD1	TRBJ1-6	TGTGCCAGCAGAATCGACAGGGCCGTTTTCTTT	CASRIDRAVFF
-	TRBV7-3	TRBD1	TRBJ2-1	TGTGCCAGCAGCTTACAGGGGGCGTCCTACAATGAGCAGTTCTTC	CASSLQGASYNEQFF
-	TRBV14	-	TRBJ2-1	TGTGCCAGCAGCCAAGAGAGGAATGAGCAGTTCTTC	CASSQERNEQFF
-	TRBV7-9	TRBD1	TRBJ2-2	TGTGCCAGCAGCGGTCCGGACAGGGTTACCGGGGAGCTGTTTTTT	CASSGPDRVTGELFF
-	TRBV29-1	TRBD1	TRBJ2-5	TGCAGCGTTGAAGGCAGGGGGCCGAAAGAGACCCAGTACTTC	CSVEGRGPKETQYF
-	TRBV27	-	TRBJ2-1	TGTGCCAGCAGTTTCGGTCTATCTACCAATGAGCAGTTCTTC	CASSFGLSTNEQFF
-	TRBV5-1	-	TRBJ1-2	TGCGCCAGCAGCCCCAGGGATTACGGTGGCTACACCTTC	CASSPRDYGGYTF
few	TRBV11-2	-	TRBJ1-4	TGTGCCAGCAGGTCGACAGGCTATAATGAAAAACTGTTTTTT	CASRSTGYNEKLFF
-	TRBV5-6	-	TRBJ2-7	TGTGCCAGCAGCTTACTAGCATCCTACGAGCAGTACTTC	CASSLLASYEQYF
-	TRBV7-2	-	TRBJ1-6	TGTGCCAGCAGCACGGACATTGCACCCCTCCACTTT	CASSTDIAPLHF
-	TRBV9	-	TRBJ2-7	TGTGCCAGCAGCCCGACAGACGGCGAGCAGTACTTC	CASSPTDGEQYF
-	TRBV2	-	TRBJ1-2	TGTGCCAGCAGTGAAGCGCTTCCTAGATATGGCTACACCTTC	CASSEALPRYGYTF
few	TRBV14	TRBD1	TRBJ2-5	TGTGCCAGCAGCCAAGATAAAGGGACAGGGAGGCAAGAGACCCAGTACTTC	CASSQDKGTGRQETQYF
-	TRBV6-5	TRBD1	TRBJ1-2	TGTGCCAGCAGTTTACAGGGGGCGTCCTATGGCTACACCTTC	CASSLQGASYGYTF
-	TRBV7-9	-	TRBJ1-4	TGTGCCAGCAGCTTAGGGACATCCCTCTGGGGTGAAAAACTGTTTTTT	CASSLGTSLWGEKLFF
-	TRBV5-1	-	TRBJ2-2	TGCGCCAGCAGCCTCCGGGACACCGCTACCGGGGAGCTGTTTTTT	CASSLRDTATGELFF
-	TRBV5-1	-	TRBJ1-5	TGCGCCAGCAGTTATGGAGGGGCCAGCAATCAGCCCCAGCATTTT	CASSYGGASNQPQHF
-	TRBV4-1	-	TRBJ1-5	TGCGCCAGCAGCCAAGGCAGGGCACTCCGGGGGAGCAATCAGCCCCAGCATTTT	CASSQGRALRGSNQPQHF
-	TRBV19	-	TRBJ1-4	TGTGCCAGTAGTATGGGGAGGCGAGAAAAACTGTTTTTT	CASSMGRREKLFF
-	TRBV6-5	TRBD1	TRBJ2-7	TGTGCCAGCAGTTCCCCGGGACAGGGCTACGAGCAGTACTTC	CASSSPGQGYEQYF
-	TRBV5-1	-	TRBJ1-1	TGCGCCAGCAGCTTGCACAGGGATCCCATGAACACTGAAGCTTTCTTT	CASSLHRDPMNTEAFF
-	TRBV18	-	TRBJ1-2	TGTGCCAGCTCACCGGCAACAGGGCTCAACTATGGCTACACCTTC	CASSPATGLNYGYTF